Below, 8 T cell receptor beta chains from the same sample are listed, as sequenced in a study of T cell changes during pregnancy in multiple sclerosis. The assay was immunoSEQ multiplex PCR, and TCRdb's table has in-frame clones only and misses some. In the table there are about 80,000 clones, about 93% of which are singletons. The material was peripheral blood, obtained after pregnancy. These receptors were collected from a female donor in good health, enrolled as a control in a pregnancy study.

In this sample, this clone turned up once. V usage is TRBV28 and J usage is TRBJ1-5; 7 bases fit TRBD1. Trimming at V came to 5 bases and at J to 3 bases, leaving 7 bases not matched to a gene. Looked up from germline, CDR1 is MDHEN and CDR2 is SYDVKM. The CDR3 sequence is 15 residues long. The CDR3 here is CASSTLDRNNQPQHF. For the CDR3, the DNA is TGTGCCAGCAGTACCCTGGACAGGAACAATCAGCCCCAGCATTTT.

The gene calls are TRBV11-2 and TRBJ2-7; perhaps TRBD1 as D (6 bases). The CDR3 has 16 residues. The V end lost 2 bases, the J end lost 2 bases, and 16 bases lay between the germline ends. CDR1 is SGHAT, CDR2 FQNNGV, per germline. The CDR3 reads CASSLRWPGDTYEQYF. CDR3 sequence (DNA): TGTGCCAGCAGCTTAAGGTGGCCAGGGGACACCTACGAGCAGTACTTC.

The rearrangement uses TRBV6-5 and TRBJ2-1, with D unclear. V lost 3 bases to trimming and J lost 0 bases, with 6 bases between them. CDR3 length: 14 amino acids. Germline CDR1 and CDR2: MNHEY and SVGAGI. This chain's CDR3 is CASSYMSSYNEQFF. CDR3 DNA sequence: TGTGCCAGCAGTTATATGAGCTCCTACAATGAGCAGTTCTTC.

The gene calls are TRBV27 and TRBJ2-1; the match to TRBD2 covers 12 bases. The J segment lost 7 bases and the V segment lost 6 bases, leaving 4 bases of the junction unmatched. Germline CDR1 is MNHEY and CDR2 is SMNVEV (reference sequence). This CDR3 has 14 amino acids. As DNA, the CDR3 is TGTGCCAGCAGGACTAGCGGGAGTGGGAATGAGCAGTTCTTC. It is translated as CASRTSGSGNEQFF.

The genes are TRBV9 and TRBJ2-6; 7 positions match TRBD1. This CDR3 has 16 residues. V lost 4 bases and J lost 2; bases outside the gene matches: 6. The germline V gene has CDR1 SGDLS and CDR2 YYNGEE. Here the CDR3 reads CASSIDRVPGANVLTF. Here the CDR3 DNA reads TGTGCCAGCAGCATCGACAGGGTTCCTGGGGCCAACGTCCTGACTTTC.

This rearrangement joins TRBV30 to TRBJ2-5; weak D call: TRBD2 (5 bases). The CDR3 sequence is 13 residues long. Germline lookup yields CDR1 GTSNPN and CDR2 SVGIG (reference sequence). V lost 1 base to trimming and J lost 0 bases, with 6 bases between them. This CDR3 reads CAWSGSDQETQYF. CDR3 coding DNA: TGTGCCTGGAGTGGTAGCGACCAAGAGACCCAGTACTTC.

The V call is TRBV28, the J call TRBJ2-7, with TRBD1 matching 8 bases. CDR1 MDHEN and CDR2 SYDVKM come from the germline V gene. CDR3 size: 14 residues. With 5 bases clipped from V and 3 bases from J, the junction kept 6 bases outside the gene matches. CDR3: CASSDRGLIYEQYF. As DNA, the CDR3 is TGTGCCAGCAGTGACAGGGGCTTGATCTACGAGCAGTACTTC.

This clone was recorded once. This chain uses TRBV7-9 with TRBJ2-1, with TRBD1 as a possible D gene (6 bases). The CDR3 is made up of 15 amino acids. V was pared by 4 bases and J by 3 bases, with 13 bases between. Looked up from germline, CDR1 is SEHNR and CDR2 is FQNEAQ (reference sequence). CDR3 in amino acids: CASSSGRGSYNEQFF. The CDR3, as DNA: TGTGCCAGCAGCTCCGGAAGGGGGAGCTACAATGAGCAGTTCTTC.